What follows are 2 T cell receptor beta chains derived from one specimen sequenced in a study of OX40 agonist ivuxolimab in advanced cancers. Measured with immunoSEQ multiplex PCR; TCRdb has only the in-frame clones, and not every one. This sample yields some 80,000 clones, of which about 80% are seen a single time; approximately 0.44% belongs to the top ten. The material sequenced was CD4+ or CD8+ T cells sorted from blood, taken in a trial of the OX40 agonist ivuxolimab. The receptors were gathered from an adult with an advanced solid tumor such as melanoma, head and neck, liver or kidney cancer.

The J gene is TRBJ1-3, the V gene TRBV6-5; tentatively, D is TRBD1 (5 bases). The V and J ends lost 0 bases and 0 bases respectively, with 9 bases between them. The CDR3 length is 16 residues. Germline V gives CDR1 MNHEY, CDR2 SVGAGI. The CDR3 DNA sequence: TGTGCCAGCAGTTACTCGACAGTAACCTCTGGAAACACCATATATTTT. Amino acid sequence: CASSYSTVTSGNTIYF.

The genes are TRBV6-5 and TRBJ1-2, with TRBD1 identical over 7 bases. The CDR3 extends over 15 amino acids. The V and J ends lost 2 bases and 6 bases, in that order; junction bases with no gene match: 9. Germline lookup yields CDR1 MNHEY and CDR2 SVGAGI. The CDR3 region is CASSYGYGGGDGYTF. The CDR3 DNA follows: TGTGCCAGCAGTTACGGGTATGGAGGGGGCGATGGCTACACCTTC.